Below are 24 T cell receptor beta chains sequenced from a single sample in a study of breast tumors, draining lymph nodes, adjacent tissues. TCRdb fed the multiplex PCR reads into MiXCR, producing one record per CDR3 protein. The table has more than 250,000 distinct CDR3 sequences, over 25% seen once; the top ten hold over 0.95%. Axillary draining lymph nodes of breast cancer patients supplied the node samples. The sequencing sample was made of axillary lymph node tissue. These receptor sequences come from a female donor with breast cancer. Some clones in this sample may be carry-over from other donors' samples.

The table lists this clonotype with many counts. CDR3 bases: TGTGCCAGCACTGGACTAGCGGGAGACACCGGGGAGCTGTTTTTT. Encoded protein: CASTGLAGDTGELFF. The chain joins TRBV2 to TRBJ2-2; 13 nucleotides match TRBD2. V shed 7 bases, J shed 3 bases, and the junction held 2 bases outside the gene matches. The CDR3 runs 15 residues. CDR1 is SNHLY, CDR2 FYNNEI, per germline.

V and J are TRBV20-1 and TRBJ1-1; no clear D gene. Germline V gene data show CDR1 as DFQATT and CDR2 as SNEGSKA (reference sequence). V was shortened by 0 bases and J by 3 bases, with 14 bases between the two germline ends. The CDR3 has 15 residues. CDR3 bases: TGCAGTGCTAGAGATAAGAGGGTGTGGGACACTGAAGCTTTCTTT. Translated, it gives CSARDKRVWDTEAFF.

The J gene is TRBJ1-1, the V gene TRBV3-1; maybe TRBD1 (6 bases). The CDR3 totals 14 residues. Germline CDR1 LGHDT, CDR2 YNNKEL (reference sequence). V was pared by 3 bases and J by 1 base, with 9 bases between. CDR3 bases: TGTGCCAGCAGCCATTCAGGGGCGAACACTGAAGCTTTCTTT. It encodes CASSHSGANTEAFF.

The J gene is TRBJ2-1, the V gene TRBV7-2; a weak D match, TRBD2 (6 bases). V was trimmed by 0 bases and J by 12 bases, leaving 21 bases between them. The CDR3 extends over 16 amino acids. CDR1 is SGHTA, CDR2 FQGNSA, per germline. DNA of the CDR3: TGTGCCAGCAGCTTAGCGTTTGGCGGGGCGAGGGATACGCAGTTCTTC. It encodes CASSLAFGGARDTQFF.

The CDR3 DNA follows: TGTGCCAGCAGTGAACAGGGGGCGACGAGGTATGGCTACACCTTC. Translated, it gives CASSEQGATRYGYTF. The chain is built from TRBV2 and TRBJ1-2; the match to TRBD1 covers 8 bases. CDR3 length: 15 amino acids. Losses at the gene ends were 2 bases for V and 5 bases for J; bases not matched to a gene: 7. Germline V gene data show CDR1 as SNHLY and CDR2 as FYNNEI.

This clonotype has a count of ten or more. The V gene is TRBV20-1, the J gene TRBJ1-5; D possibly corresponds to TRBD1 (6 bases). The CDR3 spans 19 residues. Trimming removed 0 bases at V and 0 bases at J, with 21 bases between. CDR1 DFQATT and CDR2 SNEGSKA come from the germline V gene (reference sequence). In DNA, the CDR3 is TGCAGTGCTAGAGAACTAGGGAGGGTTGGGACACCTAGCAATCAGCCCCAGCATTTT. Amino acid sequence: CSARELGRVGTPSNQPQHF.

Concerning this clonotype: This may be a read error: a much more frequent sequence differs by one nucleotide. V is TRBV6-4 and J is TRBJ2-2, with 7 bases aligning to TRBD2. This CDR3 spans 13 amino acids. Looked up from germline, CDR1 is MRHNA and CDR2 is SNTAGT. The trim removed 6 bases at V and 5 bases at J, leaving 3 bases unmatched. The CDR3 DNA is TGTGCCAGCAGCCAACTAGCGACCGGGGAGCTGTTTTTT. Translating gives CASSQLATGELFF.

The J gene is TRBJ2-5, the V gene TRBV5-1; no clear D. V lost 5 bases, J lost 1 base, and 9 bases lay in between. CDR3 length: 13 amino acids. The V gene's germline CDR1 is SGHRS and CDR2 YFSETQ. DNA of the CDR3: TGCGCCAGCAGAGTGGGATCCCAAGAGACCCAGTACTTC. It translates to CASRVGSQETQYF.

To note about this clonotype: A much bigger clone sits one base away, suggesting this may be a read error. This chain uses TRBV19 with TRBJ2-1; D is uncertain. The CDR3 totals 17 residues. Germline assignment: CDR1 LNHDA and CDR2 SQIVND (reference sequence). Trimming shortened V by 9 bases and J by 0 bases, and 21 bases separated the two germline ends. Here the CDR3 reads CASKGRSDPSSYNEQFF. CDR3 DNA sequence: TGTGCCAGCAAGGGCAGGAGCGACCCCAGCTCCTACAATGAGCAGTTCTTC.

Many counts were recorded for this clonotype. The CDR3 DNA reads TGCGCCAGCAGTGACACACAGGGGGCTCGACAGCCCCAGCATTTT. It is translated as CASSDTQGARQPQHF. The rearrangement joins TRBV10-2 to TRBJ1-5; 9 bases agree with TRBD1. V shed 3 bases and J 7 bases; nucleotides not matched to a gene: 7. CDR1 is WSHSY, CDR2 SAAADI, per germline. CDR3 size: 15 residues.

On this clonotype: Being one base from a much bigger clone, this may be a read error. The chain's CDR3 is CASSFGREPDTQYF. The CDR3, as DNA: TGTGCCAGCAGTTTCGGACGGGAGCCAGATACGCAGTATTTT. The chain recombines TRBV12-3 or TRBV12-4 with TRBJ2-3; the D gene is possibly TRBD2 (6 bases). This CDR3 region has 14 residues. The V end lost 3 bases, the J end lost 4 bases, and 11 bases lay between the germline ends.

V is TRBV10-3 and J is TRBJ1-2, with 8 bases lining up with TRBD1. The CDR3 is 14 amino acids. The germline V gene encodes CDR1 ENHRY and CDR2 SYGVKD. J was trimmed by 8 bases and V by 5 bases; bases with no gene match: 10. The CDR3 coding sequence is TGTGCCATCAGTTTGGTAACAGGGGGGGGCGGCTACACCTTC. Translation gives CAISLVTGGGGYTF.

This clonotype appeared a few times. This could be a read error, since a much larger clone is one nucleotide away. The gene calls are TRBV20-1 and TRBJ2-7; 7 bases are a match to TRBD2. Germline CDR1 and CDR2: DFQATT and SNEGSKA (reference sequence). The CDR3 is made up of 14 amino acids. The CDR3 loop is CGAGALAASYEQYF. CDR3 DNA: TGCGGTGCTGGAGCCCTAGCGGCTTCCTACGAGCAGTACTTC.

This clonotype was picked up many times. The gene calls are TRBV5-1 and TRBJ2-2, with a possible D match to TRBD1 (5 bases). The germline gives CDR1 SGHRS, CDR2 YFSETQ. V lost 7 bases and J 6 bases, leaving 10 bases between the germline ends. This CDR3 region has 12 residues. CDR3 amino acids: CASLQGSGELFF. CDR3 nucleotides: TGCGCCAGCCTCCAGGGATCCGGGGAGCTGTTTTTT.

The sample holds many counts of this clonotype. CDR3 nucleotides: TGTGCCAGCACCGTACCCAGCGGACGAGCTTACAATGAGCAGTTCTTC. Translating gives CASTVPSGRAYNEQFF. The gene calls are TRBV13 and TRBJ2-1; D may be TRBD2 (5 bases). The CDR3 runs 16 residues. Germline V gene lookup returns CDR1 PRHDT and CDR2 FYEKMQ (reference sequence). V lost 7 bases, J lost 4 bases, and 20 bases lay in between.

In regard to this clonotype: It may be a read error: a sequence one base away is much more abundant. The chain carries TRBV20-1 and TRBJ2-5, with TRBD1 matching 7 bases. The germline V gene encodes CDR1 DFQATT and CDR2 SNEGSKA (reference sequence). The CDR3 loop spans 15 amino acids. The V and J ends lost 7 bases and 4 bases, in that order; junction bases with no gene match: 15. CDR3 loop: CSVTPLQGSRETQYF. The CDR3 region has the DNA TGCAGTGTTACTCCCCTACAGGGGTCCCGAGAGACCCAGTACTTC.

This clonotype was counted between two and nine times. The rearrangement joins TRBV28 to TRBJ2-1, with 8 bases lining up with TRBD2. Germline CDR1 and CDR2: MDHEN and SYDVKM. V shed 4 bases and J 9 bases; nucleotides not matched to a gene: 8. This CDR3 comprises 14 residues. CDR3 DNA sequence: TGTGCCAGCAGTTACGGCGGGAGGCCGAGTGAGCAGTTCTTC. It is translated as CASSYGGRPSEQFF.

This clonotype was counted at least ten times. The chain employs TRBV4-2 and TRBJ2-3; D perhaps matches TRBD1 (6 bases). CDR3 length: 15 amino acids. Germline V gene lookup returns CDR1 LGHNA and CDR2 YNFKEQ. The V end lost 1 base, the J end lost 7 bases, and 15 bases lay between the germline ends. The CDR3 nucleotides are TGTGCCAGCAGCCAAGCAGGGGCTGAGTCAAATACGCAGTATTTT. Its translation is CASSQAGAESNTQYF.

This clonotype was seen ten or more times. The chain joins TRBV14 to TRBJ1-2, with D perhaps matching TRBD1 (5 bases). Germline CDR1 and CDR2: SGHDN and FVKESK. Deletions cut 0 bases from V and 7 bases from J, with 9 bases between. The CDR3 length is 13 residues. CDR3 protein: CASSQDRVGGYTF. The CDR3 DNA sequence: TGTGCCAGCAGCCAAGACAGGGTCGGTGGCTACACCTTC.

For this clonotype: This may come from a read error, since a much larger clone is one base off. The chain joins TRBV4-1 to TRBJ2-7; 7 nucleotides align to TRBD2. CDR1 is MGHRA, CDR2 YSYEKL, per germline. The CDR3 totals 17 residues. CDR3 sequence reads: CTSSQGLTKRETYEQYF. CDR3 in DNA: TGCACCAGCAGCCAAGGGTTAACTAAGCGGGAAACCTACGAGCAGTACTTC.

This clonotype was seen many times. The chain carries TRBV7-2 and TRBJ2-7; 16 positions agree with TRBD2. From germline, CDR1 is SGHTA and CDR2 FQGNSA. V shed 4 bases, J shed 7 bases, and the junction held 4 bases outside the gene matches. The CDR3 consists of 15 residues. The chain's CDR3 is CASSWGLAGGREQYF. CDR3 DNA sequence: TGTGCCAGCAGCTGGGGACTAGCGGGAGGGCGGGAGCAGTACTTC.

This sequence joins TRBV5-4 and TRBJ2-1; the D gene could be TRBD1 or TRBD2 (5 bases each). CDR3 length: 15 residues. The V and J ends lost 4 bases and 8 bases respectively, with 19 bases between them. From germline, CDR1 is SGHNT and CDR2 YYREEE (reference sequence). The CDR3 DNA reads as TGTGCCAGCAGCCAAAAGGGACGTCCGCCGCATGAGCAGTTCTTC. It yields the protein CASSQKGRPPHEQFF.

This clonotype occurred a few times. A much larger clone differs from this one at a single base, so this may be a read error. J is TRBJ2-7 and V is TRBV9, with TRBD1 matching over 12 bases. Germline V gives CDR1 SGDLS, CDR2 YYNGEE. This CDR3 is built from 15 residues. CDR3 bases: TGTGCCAGCAGCGGCCAGGGACAGGGGGCAGGCGAGCCGTACTTC. It yields the protein CASSGQGQGAGEPYF.

This clonotype was seen many times. The V and J genes are TRBV7-6 and TRBJ1-2; 8 bases match TRBD1. J gave up 2 bases and V 1 base, and 0 bases lay outside the gene matches. Germline CDR1 and CDR2: SGHVS and FNYEAQ. The CDR3 spans 14 residues. The CDR3: CASSLGDRNYGYTF. The CDR3 nucleotides are TGTGCCAGCAGCTTAGGGGACAGGAACTATGGCTACACCTTC.